The rows below give T cell receptor beta chains drawn from one sample of a study of OX40 agonist ivuxolimab in advanced cancers. Generated by immunoSEQ multiplex PCR, the TCRdb table keeps only in-frame clones and is missing some. The sample yields tens of thousands of clones, about 92% seen once. The sample was CD4+ or CD8+ T cells sorted from blood, taken in a trial of the OX40 agonist ivuxolimab. The receptors come from an adult with an advanced solid tumor such as melanoma, head and neck, liver or kidney cancer. The CDR3 runs from the conserved cysteine through the conserved F or W. D genes are given only for firm matches. Clone size is shown for a subset of rows, as once, few, many or a class of expanded clone.

J gene,D gene,CDR3 length,clone size,V gene,CDR3 protein,CDR3 DNA
TRBJ2-1,TRBD2,16,few,TRBV7-2,CASSLVGLAGGGGQFF,TGTGCCAGCAGCTTAGTTGGCCTAGCGGGAGGGGGAGGGCAGTTCTTC
TRBJ2-3,-,16,-,TRBV6-1,CASGARGRPSTDTQYF,TGTGCCAGCGGTGCGAGGGGAAGACCTAGCACAGATACGCAGTATTTT
TRBJ1-1,-,15,once,TRBV11-1,CASSFQVGQDTEAFF,TGTGCCAGCAGCTTCCAGGTGGGGCAGGACACTGAAGCTTTCTTT
TRBJ1-2,-,13,once,TRBV6-5,CASTPGSTYGYTF,TGTGCCAGCACCCCGGGGTCTACGTATGGCTACACCTTC
TRBJ2-6,-,15,-,TRBV25-1,CASSELGSGANVLTF,TGTGCCAGCAGTGAATTGGGATCTGGGGCCAACGTCCTGACTTTC
TRBJ2-5,TRBD2,15,-,TRBV5-1,CASRQTSGGQETQYF,TGCGCCAGCAGACAGACTAGCGGGGGCCAAGAGACCCAGTACTTC
TRBJ2-5,-,15,-,TRBV5-8,CASSLGGSDQETQYF,TGTGCCAGCAGCTTGGGGGGGTCAGATCAAGAGACCCAGTACTTC
TRBJ2-1,TRBD1,17,-,TRBV7-8,CASSLRQGLRNYNEQFF,TGTGCCAGCAGCTTACGACAGGGGCTCAGAAATTACAATGAGCAGTTCTTC
TRBJ2-1,TRBD2,16,-,TRBV6-4,CASSEFSGLAVSEQFF,TGTGCCAGCAGTGAGTTTTCGGGACTAGCGGTATCTGAGCAGTTCTTC
TRBJ2-7,-,15,-,TRBV7-9,CASSLGERGLYEQYF,TGTGCCAGCAGCTTAGGAGAAAGAGGGTTGTACGAGCAGTACTTC
TRBJ2-2,-,16,-,TRBV10-1,CASSEVSRANTGELFF,TGCGCCAGCAGTGAGGTTAGCCGAGCGAACACCGGGGAGCTGTTTTTT
TRBJ2-5,-,14,-,TRBV19,CASSSWTHQETQYF,TGTGCCAGTAGTTCCTGGACACACCAAGAGACCCAGTACTTC
TRBJ2-7,-,11,-,TRBV7-9,CASSLSDEQYF,TGTGCCAGCAGCTTGAGCGACGAGCAGTACTTC
TRBJ2-2,-,14,-,TRBV19,CASSIFPSTGELFF,TGTGCCAGTAGTATATTCCCGTCCACCGGGGAGCTGTTTTTT
TRBJ2-7,-,12,once,TRBV30,CAWRSSSYEQYF,TGTGCCTGGAGGTCTAGCTCCTACGAGCAGTACTTC
TRBJ2-7,TRBD1,16,-,TRBV29-1,CSVEIGPGQGTYEQYF,TGCAGCGTTGAGATCGGTCCGGGACAGGGGACCTACGAGCAGTACTTC
TRBJ1-3,TRBD1,17,-,TRBV9,CASSSRQGAFSGNTIYF,TGTGCCAGCAGCTCCCGACAGGGGGCTTTCTCTGGAAACACCATATATTTT
TRBJ2-3,TRBD1,17,-,TRBV23-1,CASTDIRQGTSTDTQYF,TGCGCCAGCACAGACATTAGACAGGGAACTAGCACAGATACGCAGTATTTT
TRBJ1-5,-,13,-,TRBV27,CASSLLWDQPQHF,TGTGCCAGCAGTTTACTGTGGGATCAGCCCCAGCATTTT
TRBJ2-7,-,14,once,TRBV6-1,CASSEGGSSYEQYF,TGTGCCAGCAGTGAAGGTGGGAGCTCCTACGAGCAGTACTTC
TRBJ2-7,TRBD1,13,-,TRBV19,CASRPGQTYEQYF,TGTGCCAGTAGGCCGGGACAGACCTACGAGCAGTACTTC
TRBJ2-7,TRBD2,16,-,TRBV28,CASSPYRAGGNDEQYF,TGTGCCAGCAGTCCTTACCGGGCGGGAGGAAACGACGAGCAGTACTTC
TRBJ2-7,TRBD1,14,-,TRBV7-3,CASSPDRYSYEQYF,TGTGCCAGCAGCCCGGACAGGTACTCCTACGAGCAGTACTTC
TRBJ1-2,-,13,once,TRBV25-1,CASSELGNYGYTF,TGTGCCAGCAGTGAATTGGGAAACTATGGCTACACCTTC
TRBJ2-2,-,14,-,TRBV7-3,CASSYNGNTGELFF,TGTGCCAGCAGCTATAACGGGAACACCGGGGAGCTGTTTTTT
TRBJ2-1,TRBD2,17,-,TRBV10-3,CAISGQPPARLAHEQFF,TGTGCCATCAGTGGCCAGCCTCCGGCCAGACTAGCTCATGAGCAGTTCTTC
TRBJ2-2,TRBD2,16,-,TRBV7-6,CASSLTPSGRGGELFF,TGTGCCAGCAGCTTAACGCCTAGCGGGAGGGGCGGGGAGCTGTTTTTT
TRBJ2-7,-,13,once,TRBV27,CASRPGGGYEQYF,TGTGCCAGCAGGCCGGGGGGCGGGTACGAGCAGTACTTC
TRBJ2-1,-,14,-,TRBV23-1,CASSSRDENNEQFF,TGCGCCAGCTCGAGCCGGGACGAGAACAATGAGCAGTTCTTC
TRBJ2-3,-,11,-,TRBV20-1,CSANWEDTQYF,TGCAGTGCTAATTGGGAAGATACGCAGTATTTT
TRBJ1-2,TRBD1,16,-,TRBV19,CASTVFRAGGADGYTF,TGTGCCAGTACCGTGTTTAGGGCAGGGGGCGCGGATGGCTACACCTTC
TRBJ1-1,-,13,-,TRBV28,CASSLRFPTEAFF,TGTGCCAGCAGTTTGAGATTTCCTACTGAAGCTTTCTTT
TRBJ2-5,TRBD2,16,-,TRBV5-1,CASSLESLLAGETQYF,TGCGCCAGCAGCTTGGAGTCTCTACTAGCGGGAGAGACCCAGTACTTC
TRBJ1-5,TRBD1,17,-,TRBV28,CASSLQGSHYSNQPQHF,TGTGCCAGCAGCCTACAGGGGTCGCATTATAGCAATCAGCCCCAGCATTTT
TRBJ2-3,TRBD1,14,-,TRBV10-1,CASSEGQGTDTQYF,TGCGCCAGCAGTGAAGGACAGGGCACAGATACGCAGTATTTT
TRBJ2-7,-,15,-,TRBV4-2,CASSQKGNGVYEQYF,TGTGCCAGCAGCCAGAAGGGGAATGGGGTGTACGAGCAGTACTTC
TRBJ2-7,-,13,-,TRBV11-3,CASSPGPVYEQYF,TGTGCCAGCAGTCCCGGACCCGTCTACGAGCAGTACTTC
TRBJ2-1,-,11,-,TRBV2,CASSVWDEQFF,TGTGCCAGCAGTGTTTGGGATGAGCAGTTCTTC
TRBJ1-1,TRBD1,15,-,TRBV7-2,CASSPRQGLNTEAFF,TGTGCCAGCAGCCCCCGACAGGGGCTGAACACTGAAGCTTTCTTT
TRBJ1-2,TRBD1,14,-,TRBV19,CASSPRGQLYGYTF,TGTGCCAGTAGTCCCAGGGGACAGCTCTATGGCTACACCTTC
TRBJ1-1,-,12,-,TRBV11-3,CASGQKNTEAFF,TGTGCCAGCGGACAAAAGAACACTGAAGCTTTCTTT
TRBJ2-2,TRBD1,16,-,TRBV4-1,CASSQTGDPNTGELFF,TGCGCCAGCAGCCAAACAGGGGACCCAAACACCGGGGAGCTGTTTTTT
TRBJ1-1,-,14,-,TRBV6-5,CASSYTTVNTEAFF,TGTGCCAGCAGTTACACGACGGTGAACACTGAAGCTTTCTTT
TRBJ1-4,-,16,once,TRBV28,CASSLRGAATNEKLFF,TGTGCCAGCAGTTTAAGGGGGGCAGCAACTAATGAAAAACTGTTTTTT
TRBJ2-1,TRBD2,14,-,TRBV19,CATRLAGVPGEQFF,TGTGCCACCAGACTAGCGGGAGTACCGGGAGAGCAGTTCTTC
TRBJ2-3,-,16,-,TRBV6-5,CASSYDGTGRGDTQYF,TGTGCCAGCAGTTACGATGGGACCGGGCGGGGAGATACGCAGTATTTT
TRBJ2-1,TRBD2,19,-,TRBV7-3,CASSLNPTSSGSSYNEQFF,TGTGCCAGCAGCTTAAACCCCACCTCCAGCGGGAGCTCCTACAATGAGCAGTTCTTC
TRBJ1-1,-,14,few,TRBV18,CASSPVSGNTEAFF,TGTGCCAGCTCACCGGTGTCGGGGAACACTGAAGCTTTCTTT
TRBJ2-3,TRBD2,14,-,TRBV2,CASVGTKATDTQYF,TGTGCCAGTGTCGGGACTAAGGCGACAGATACGCAGTATTTT
TRBJ2-7,-,13,-,TRBV28,CASSETPIYEQYF,TGTGCCAGCAGTGAGACTCCGATCTACGAGCAGTACTTC
TRBJ1-5,TRBD1,15,few,TRBV7-9,CASSLTGNSNQPQHF,TGTGCCAGCAGCTTGACAGGGAATAGCAATCAGCCCCAGCATTTT
TRBJ2-7,TRBD2,16,-,TRBV19,CASNPGRDANSYEQYF,TGTGCCAGTAACCCAGGGAGGGACGCAAACTCCTACGAGCAGTACTTC
TRBJ2-1,-,18,-,TRBV7-8,CASTRTLPNPSSYNEQFF,TGTGCCAGCACCAGAACTCTACCGAACCCAAGCTCCTACAATGAGCAGTTCTTC
TRBJ1-4,-,11,-,TRBV10-1,CASSGGEKLFF,TGCGCCAGCAGTGGAGGTGAAAAACTGTTTTTT
TRBJ1-4,TRBD1,13,-,TRBV2,CASSGQGNEKLFF,TGTGCCAGCAGTGGACAGGGAAATGAAAAACTGTTTTTT
TRBJ2-5,TRBD2,14,-,TRBV18,CASSPTSGQETQYF,TGTGCCAGCTCACCGACTAGCGGACAAGAGACCCAGTACTTC
TRBJ2-3,-,13,-,TRBV7-6,CASSLSVTDTQYF,TGTGCCAGCAGCTTATCGGTGACAGATACGCAGTATTTT